These 25 T cell receptor beta chains share one sample of origin, sequenced in a study of blood T cell repertoires in COVID-19. TCRdb keeps only in-frame clones here, not all; method: immunoSEQ multiplex PCR. The table lists approximately 400,000 clones, around 87% of them singletons, with 1% to 1.5% in the top ten. Sequences were obtained from PBMCs or T cells enriched from blood (not recorded which). The origin of the receptors is a man between 25 and 39 years old who had recovered from COVID-19.

The CDR3 coding sequence is TGTGCCAGCAGTGGCAGGCGAGGCTACACCTTC. This sequence encodes CASSGRRGYTF. The J gene is TRBJ1-2, the V gene TRBV2; D unresolved. Trimming removed 4 bases at V and 8 bases at J, with 8 bases between. The CDR3 is made up of 11 amino acids. Germline V gene sequence: CDR1 SNHLY, CDR2 FYNNEI.

The chain carries TRBV13 and TRBJ1-6; TRBD1 aligns across 8 bases. The CDR3 length is 15 residues. The germline gives CDR1 PRHDT, CDR2 FYEKMQ (reference sequence). Germline trimming cut 4 bases from V and 9 bases from J; bases unmatched to any gene: 8. CDR3 nucleotide sequence: TGTGCCAGCAGCTCTGGGCAGGGGGCTCGTTCACCCCTCCACTTT. Encoded protein: CASSSGQGARSPLHF.

Only one count was recorded for this clone. V usage is TRBV11-2 and J usage is TRBJ1-1; the D gene is possibly TRBD1 (6 bases). The V end lost 4 bases, the J end lost 4 bases, and 13 bases lay between the germline ends. The CDR3 length is 14 residues. Germline lookup yields CDR1 SGHAT and CDR2 FQNNGV. The CDR3 here is CASSSTPRGTEAFF. The CDR3, as DNA: TGTGCCAGCAGCTCCACCCCCAGGGGCACTGAAGCTTTCTTT.

This clone was observed a few times. The V call is TRBV4-3, the J call TRBJ1-3, with D tentatively TRBD1 (5 bases). This CDR3 has 16 amino acids. From germline, CDR1 is LGHNA and CDR2 YSLEER. Trimming shortened V by 0 bases and J by 3 bases, and 12 bases separated the two germline ends. The CDR3 region is CASSQDLGRVGNTIYF. The CDR3 nucleotides are TGCGCCAGCAGCCAAGATCTTGGCAGGGTTGGAAACACCATATATTTT.

This chain links TRBV6-4 with TRBJ2-3; D is undetermined. Trimming took off 8 bases at V and 2 bases at J, with 11 bases between the two ends. The CDR3 totals 13 residues. CDR1 and CDR2 from the germline V gene are MRHNA and SNTAGT. The chain's CDR3 is CASAPSHTDTQYF. CDR3 DNA: TGTGCCAGCGCCCCCAGTCACACAGATACGCAGTATTTT.

This chain connects TRBV5-1 to TRBJ1-2, with 7 nucleotides matching TRBD1. Unmatched junction bases numbered 10, after V lost 5 bases and J lost 0 bases. The CDR3 is 16 residues long. Germline V CDR1 and CDR2: SGHRS, YFSETQ. The CDR3 DNA reads TGCGCCAGCAGGGCTACAGGGGCAAGATCTAACTATGGCTACACCTTC. Translated, it gives CASRATGARSNYGYTF. The complete variable domain, with remaining parts taken from reference TRBV5-1 and TRBJ1-2, reads KAGVTQTPRYLIKTRGQQVTLSCSPISGHRSVSWYQQTPGQGLQFLFEYFSETQRNKGNFPGRFSGRQFSNSRSEMNVSTLELGDSALYLCASRATGARSNYGYTFGSGTRLTVV.

The chain joins TRBV11-1 to TRBJ1-4, with D hard to call. The CDR3 sequence is 15 residues long. Germline CDR1 is SGHAT and CDR2 is FQDESV (reference sequence). Trimming took 3 bases from V and 6 from J, leaving 14 bases between them. The CDR3 DNA follows: TGTGCCAGCAGCTTTAGGCCGGTCGGGGATGAAAAACTGTTTTTT. Amino acids: CASSFRPVGDEKLFF.

The chain is built from TRBV18 and TRBJ2-7; D might be TRBD2 (6 bases). Germline CDR1 is KGHSH and CDR2 is LQKENI. The CDR3 is made up of 14 amino acids. V was clipped by 2 bases and J by 3 bases, with 11 bases between them. The CDR3 bases are TGTGCCAGCTCACCAGGTGGAGGGGACTACGAGCAGTACTTC. Its translation: CASSPGGGDYEQYF.

The rearrangement uses TRBV4-3 and TRBJ1-2; unclear D gene. Germline CDR1 is LGHNA and CDR2 is YSLEER. The V end lost 0 bases, the J end lost 4 bases, and 6 bases lay between the germline ends. The CDR3 loop spans 13 amino acids. The CDR3 spells CASSQEGVYGYTF. The CDR3 bases are TGCGCCAGCAGCCAAGAGGGCGTCTATGGCTACACCTTC.

This clone was seen a handful of times. V gene TRBV30 combines with J gene TRBJ2-7, with 8 bases that match TRBD1. CDR1 and CDR2 from the germline V gene are GTSNPN and SVGIG (reference sequence). Trimming removed 5 bases from V and 5 bases from J; junction bases left unmatched: 8. The CDR3 is made up of 13 amino acids. CDR3: CAWAQGAVDEQYF. In DNA, the CDR3 is TGTGCCTGGGCCCAGGGGGCTGTGGACGAGCAGTACTTC.

This clone came up once. This chain uses TRBV19 with TRBJ2-1; D gene ambiguous. Trimming stripped 3 bases from V and 2 bases from J, with 8 bases between. This CDR3 is built from 14 residues. Germline CDR1 reads LNHDA; CDR2 reads SQIVND (reference sequence). This CDR3 is CASSMPSPYNEQFF. CDR3 DNA sequence: TGTGCCAGTAGTATGCCTAGTCCCTACAATGAGCAGTTCTTC.

A remark on this clone: This CDR3 is also generated by other DNA sequences in the sample. V gene TRBV19 combines with J gene TRBJ2-2; 9 bases map to TRBD1. V trimming: 8 bases; J trimming: 5 bases; junction bases outside the gene matches: 9. The CDR3 contains 15 residues. Germline V gene sequence: CDR1 LNHDA, CDR2 SQIVND (reference sequence). The CDR3 DNA follows: TGTGCCAGTTCCACAGACAGGGGGAGAACCGGGGAGCTGTTTTTT. Its protein product is CASSTDRGRTGELFF.

The rearrangement joins TRBV12-3 or TRBV12-4 to TRBJ1-1; D possibly corresponds to TRBD1 (5 bases). V gave up 3 bases and J gave up 5 bases, with 7 bases separating them. CDR3 length: 12 residues. The CDR3 bases are TGTGCCAGCAGTTTGGGGCGAACTGAAGCTTTCTTT. Protein sequence: CASSLGRTEAFF.

This clone appeared a few times. This chain connects TRBV19 to TRBJ1-6, with unresolved D. The CDR3 is made up of 14 amino acids. The germline V and J ends were trimmed by 5 bases and 6 bases, with 11 bases remaining between them. CDR1 is LNHDA and CDR2 is SQIVND in the germline V gene (reference sequence). The CDR3 nucleotides are TGTGCCAGTAGTGCCCGGGAGGCTAATTCACCCCTCCACTTT. Its protein is CASSAREANSPLHF.

The chain employs TRBV7-9 and TRBJ2-7, with D uncertain. V was clipped by 5 bases and J by 3 bases, with 5 bases between them. The CDR3 totals 11 residues. Germline values: CDR1 SEHNR, CDR2 FQNEAQ (reference sequence). CDR3 coding DNA: TGTGCCAGCAGCAACAACTACGAGCAGTACTTC. Amino acids: CASSNNYEQYF.

V and J are TRBV10-2 and TRBJ2-3; D might be TRBD2 (6 bases). Germline CDR1 reads WSHSY; CDR2 reads SAAADI. This CDR3 is 14 amino acids long. Trimming took 7 bases from V and 2 from J, leaving 13 bases between them. The CDR3 here is CASKVRGPTDTQYF. CDR3 DNA: TGCGCCAGCAAAGTGCGGGGCCCCACAGATACGCAGTATTTT.

The chain uses TRBV7-6 and TRBJ2-6; D gene uncertain. The germline V gene encodes CDR1 SGHVS and CDR2 FNYEAQ. This CDR3 is 15 amino acids long. Trimming pared 2 bases from V and 0 bases from J, leaving 5 bases between. The CDR3 DNA follows: TGTGCCAGCAGCTTACAGATCTCTGGGGCCAACGTCCTGACTTTC. It encodes CASSLQISGANVLTF.

This clone was counted between two and nine times. Other DNA sequences in the same sample also yield this CDR3. The chain has TRBV6-2 or TRBV6-3 and TRBJ2-2; D gene uncertain. Trimming removed 2 bases at V and 8 bases at J, with 9 bases between. Germline CDR1 and CDR2: MNHEY and SVGEGT. The CDR3 runs to 13 residues. Here the CDR3 DNA reads TGTGCCAGCAGTTACGCCCGAACTGGGGAGCTGTTTTTT. Translation gives CASSYARTGELFF.

Only a few counts were recorded for this clone. The chain carries TRBV12-3 or TRBV12-4 and TRBJ2-3; 7 nucleotides line up with TRBD2. The CDR3 consists of 12 residues. J gave up 13 bases and V 4 bases, and 8 bases lay outside the gene matches. CDR3 region: CASSYERGLEYF. CDR3 nucleotide sequence: TGTGCCAGCAGTTACGAGCGGGGTCTGGAGTATTTT.

The chain links TRBV30 to TRBJ1-5; D is possibly TRBD1 (5 bases). This CDR3 has 17 amino acids. With 2 bases removed from V and 1 base from J, the gap between germline ends came to 18 bases. Germline-derived CDR1 and CDR2 are GTSNPN and SVGIG (reference sequence). The CDR3 spells CAWSFPRQGGSNQPQHF. The CDR3 nucleotides read TGTGCCTGGAGTTTTCCCCGGCAGGGAGGGAGCAATCAGCCCCAGCATTTT.

The chain has TRBV10-3 and TRBJ1-2; D not resolved. The germline V gene encodes CDR1 ENHRY and CDR2 SYGVKD. The CDR3 loop spans 15 amino acids. V dropped 9 bases and J dropped 0 bases, with 17 bases sitting between them. The CDR3 loop is CAITGFALANYGYTF. CDR3 DNA sequence: TGTGCCATTACGGGTTTCGCTTTAGCTAACTATGGCTACACCTTC.

V usage is TRBV12-5 and J usage is TRBJ1-5; D is perhaps TRBD1 (5 bases). From germline, CDR1 is LGHNT and CDR2 FRNRAP. This CDR3 contains 15 residues. Trimming took off 6 bases at V and 1 base at J, with 13 bases between the two ends. This CDR3 is CASGSSGVSNQPQHF. CDR3 nucleotide sequence: TGTGCTAGTGGGTCCTCGGGGGTGAGCAATCAGCCCCAGCATTTT.

V gene TRBV29-1 combines with J gene TRBJ1-1; no definite D call. Trimming stripped 4 bases from V and 5 bases from J, with 8 bases between. Germline V gene sequence: CDR1 SQVTM, CDR2 ANQGSEA. The CDR3 length is 11 residues. CDR3 region: CSVARTTEAFF. The CDR3 coding sequence is TGCAGCGTTGCCAGGACTACTGAAGCTTTCTTT.

The chain employs TRBV5-1 and TRBJ2-2; a weak D match, TRBD1 (6 bases). Trimming removed 0 bases from V and 0 bases from J, with 9 bases in between. The CDR3 runs to 16 residues. Germline V gene lookup returns CDR1 SGHRS and CDR2 YFSETQ. CDR3 coding DNA: TGCGCCAGCAGCTTGGCGGGACAAACGAACACCGGGGAGCTGTTTTTT. Translating it yields CASSLAGQTNTGELFF.

J is TRBJ2-6 and V is TRBV30, with 8 bases identical to TRBD1. The J segment lost 3 bases and the V segment lost 5 bases, leaving 3 bases of the junction unmatched. Germline assignment: CDR1 GTSNPN and CDR2 SVGIG (reference sequence). The CDR3 sequence is 14 residues long. The CDR3 here is CAWGQGHGANVLTF. CDR3 nucleotide sequence: TGTGCCTGGGGACAGGGACATGGGGCCAACGTCCTGACTTTC.